This T cell receptor (beta chain) was profiled in a study of blood T cell repertoires in COVID-19 (TCRdb year 2020). Turning to the overall study: Samples from collaborators originated in the United States, Italy and Spain and spanned both the acute and convalescent phases of COVID-19. The material from the prospective study consisted of cDNA or gDNA derived from T cells, B-cell-depleted T cells, or PBMCs. The dataset comprised deeply sampled blood TCRbeta repertoires from subjects exposed to, actively infected with, or recovered from COVID-19. The repertoires were released in a freely available public database intended as a resource for research on the immune response to SARS-CoV-2. Samples were obtained from the ongoing ImmuneRACE study (first 160 participants) and from some 1,300 subjects provided by 6 global collaborators. The sample metadata nearly always contained a de-identified subject ID, COVID-19 status, age in years and sex. Where HLA class I and class II types were available, the types were taken from metadata supplied by the sample provider, not from assay-based typing.

TCRbeta CDR3 regions were amplified from genomic DNA using the immunoSEQ Assay, a bias-controlled multiplex PCR. The authors processed their data as follows. Within the assay, amplification of reference gene primers was used to estimate how many nucleated cells each sample contained. To quantify the absolute abundance of each unique TCRbeta CDR3 rearrangement, sequence reads were collapsed and filtered. For each sample, productive Simpson clonality was calculated as the square root of Simpson's diversity index across productive rearrangements. TCRdb took over this immuneACCESS table, retaining in-frame rearrangements with V and J assigned. Such tables are incomplete; in checked studies, under half of the missing clones stem from an unresolved V gene, and the remainder is unexplained. V and J calls plus clone size are reproduced from that table; the DNA served to infer D and trimming. The sample has over 140,000 clones on record, about four fifths of them singletons. 3% to 4.5% of the sample is in the top ten clones.

Whole blood was collected in K2EDTA tubes by collaborating institutions according to the institutions' own protocols. Collaborator samples were shipped for TCRbeta analysis as frozen whole blood, isolated PBMCs, or DNA extracted from either sample type. The paper's findings and limits, for the study overall: Clinical and demographic metadata were provided uncurated, with the amount varying by source and participant.

In regard to this clone: It has no known antigen specificity. No much larger clonotype is one base removed from it; base qualities were not supplied.

Including the terminal cysteine and phenylalanine, the CDR3 comprises 15 residues. This entry keeps only the CDR3 DNA: 45 bases, framed from base 1. Looking up the germline V gene yields CDR1 SGHRS and CDR2 YFSETQ. V and J lose 0 bases and 0 bases, and a span of 10 bases separates them. Recombination joined TRBV5-1 with TRBJ2-7; the D gene assignment is ambiguous. Input material: peripheral blood. The TCR comes from a woman aged 60-75 years with acute or convalescent COVID-19. In nucleotide form, the sequence is TGCGCCAGCAGCTTGGGGTCCTCTAGCTCCTACGAGCAGTACTTC. This gives the protein CASSLGSSSSYEQYF.